Sequencing of this TCR beta chain was carried out in a study of tumor-infiltrating lymphocytes in primary liver carcinoma. Across the study: Patients underwent surgical resection for primary liver carcinoma.

A constant-region primer served to make TCR beta cDNA from around 500 ng total RNA. Employing slightly modified ARM-PCR, three nested multiplex PCR rounds were run, and these gave rise to the TCR beta libraries. The two initial PCR rounds, roughly 9 cycles each, used TRBV1-TRBV30 forward and C-beta reverse primers. MiXCR, applied by TCRdb to the multiplex PCR reads, yields one record per CDR3 protein. This sample has about 310,000 distinct CDR3 sequences, with 50% to 75% found just once. The CDR3 is 18 amino acids. Comment on this clonotype: The junction shows a germline mismatch at one end, possibly a read error.

It was unsorted whole blood that yielded blood RNA, and germline DNA was also extracted. Prior to the surgical procedure, about 3.7 milliliters of peripheral blood were collected. The chain links TRBV12-3 or TRBV12-4 to TRBJ2-1, with 10 bases fitting TRBD2. This clonotype was sampled from a woman younger than 45 with primary liver carcinoma and hepatitis B virus infection. Sequenced material: peripheral blood. The DNA of the CDR3 is TGTCCCAGCAGTTTCTCTTCTTATAGCGGGAGGCTATACAATGAGCAGTTCTTC. It encodes CPSSFSSYSGRLYNEQFF.